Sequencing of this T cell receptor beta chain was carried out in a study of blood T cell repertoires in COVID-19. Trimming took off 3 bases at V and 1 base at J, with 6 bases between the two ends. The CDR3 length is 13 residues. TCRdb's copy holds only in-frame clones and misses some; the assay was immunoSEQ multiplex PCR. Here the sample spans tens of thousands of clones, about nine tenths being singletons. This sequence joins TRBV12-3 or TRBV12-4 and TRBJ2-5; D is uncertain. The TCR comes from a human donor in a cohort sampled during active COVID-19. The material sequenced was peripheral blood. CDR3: CASSFSPQETQYF. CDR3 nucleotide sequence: TGTGCCAGCAGTTTTAGTCCCCAAGAGACCCAGTACTTC.